The source of this T cell receptor beta chain is a study of blood T cells in healthy people across ages. Overall study: Researchers report that template switching captured about one barcoded beta molecule per two T cells.

Ranging in age from roughly 6 to 95, the donors were healthy Caucasian individuals from Russia. Losses at the gene ends were 5 bases for V and 3 bases for J; bases not matched to a gene: 6. CDR1 WNHNN and CDR2 SYGVQD come from the germline V gene (reference sequence). The length of the CDR3 is 14 residues. With a J-beta primer mix and a sample-barcoded 5' primer, a second PCR ran about 7 to 12 cycles. TCRdb fed the 5' RACE reads into MiXCR, producing one record per CDR3 protein. The data contain around 800,000 distinct CDR3 sequences, around 43% of them singletons. J is TRBJ2-5 and V is TRBV10-1; 7 bases map to TRBD2. The clonotype was recovered from a man in his 60s in good health. What was sequenced was blood. This CDR3 is CASSPGSGEETQYF. The DNA of the CDR3 is TGCGCCAGCAGTCCCGGGAGCGGGGAAGAGACCCAGTACTTC.